This T cell receptor (beta chain) was observed in a study of long-term antiretroviral therapy in people with HIV. Background on the study: Collection dates of the earliest samples fall about a decade before the 2015 immediate-ART recommendation.

Sequencing relied on immunoSEQ assay v3.0, run at survey level. Method: immunoSEQ multiplex PCR; TCRdb's copy keeps in-frame clones and lacks some. Of some 23,000 clones listed, about 92% are singletons. Regarding this clone: What it binds is not known.

V dropped 4 bases and J dropped 4; count of bases not matched to a gene: 3. This CDR3 contains 13 residues. Germline V gene data show CDR1 as SNHLY and CDR2 as FYNNEI. The study's findings and limits: Clones that had undergone expansion before ART prevailed in the repertoire throughout all time points.

The rearrangement uses TRBV2 and TRBJ1-2; 7 nucleotides agree with TRBD1. The TCR sequence derives from a woman between 35 and 50 years old with HIV. Sequencing used unsorted PBMCs, obtained 7.6 years after starting antiretroviral therapy. The CDR3 coding sequence is TGTGCCAGCAGTGTTGGGACAGCCTATGGCTACACCTTC. It codes for CASSVGTAYGYTF.